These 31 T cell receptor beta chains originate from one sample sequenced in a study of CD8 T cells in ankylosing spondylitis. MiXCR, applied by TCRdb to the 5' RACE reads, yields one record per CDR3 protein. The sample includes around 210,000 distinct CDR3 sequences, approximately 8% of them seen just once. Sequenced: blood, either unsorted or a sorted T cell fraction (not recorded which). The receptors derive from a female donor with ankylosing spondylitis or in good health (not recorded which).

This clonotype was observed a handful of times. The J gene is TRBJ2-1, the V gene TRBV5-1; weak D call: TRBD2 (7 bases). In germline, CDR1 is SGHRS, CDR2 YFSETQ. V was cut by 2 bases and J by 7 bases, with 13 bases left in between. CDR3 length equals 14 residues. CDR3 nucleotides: TGCGCCAGCAGCTTAGGGGGAGGGTTAAATGAGCAGTTCTTC. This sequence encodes CASSLGGGLNEQFF. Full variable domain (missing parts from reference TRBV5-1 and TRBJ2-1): KAGVTQTPRYLIKTRGQQVTLSCSPISGHRSVSWYQQTPGQGLQFLFEYFSETQRNKGNFPGRFSGRQFSNSRSEMNVSTLELGDSALYLCASSLGGGLNEQFFGPGTRLTVL.

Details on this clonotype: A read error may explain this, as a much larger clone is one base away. This chain's CDR3 is CTTSRDLGFEQFF. The CDR3 nucleotides read TGTACCACCAGCAGAGATCTAGGTTTTGAGCAGTTCTTC. The genes are TRBV15 and TRBJ2-1; D gene uncertain. This CDR3 is built from 13 residues. The germline gives CDR1 LNHNV, CDR2 YYDKDF (reference sequence).

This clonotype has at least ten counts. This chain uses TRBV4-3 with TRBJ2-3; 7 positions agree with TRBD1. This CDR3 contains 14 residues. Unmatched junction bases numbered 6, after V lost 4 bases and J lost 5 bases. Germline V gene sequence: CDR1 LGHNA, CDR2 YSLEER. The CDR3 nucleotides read TGCGCCAGCAGCCCAGGGGGTAAAAGAGATACGCAGTATTTT. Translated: CASSPGGKRDTQYF.

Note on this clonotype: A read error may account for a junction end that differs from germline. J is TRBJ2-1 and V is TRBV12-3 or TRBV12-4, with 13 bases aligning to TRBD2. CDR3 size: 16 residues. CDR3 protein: CASSLAGTSGDNEQFF. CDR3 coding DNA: TGTGCCAGCAGTCTAGCCGGGACTAGCGGGGACAATGAGCAGTTCTTC.

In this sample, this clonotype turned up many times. CDR3 region: CASSPSGRNEQYF. In DNA form, the CDR3 reads TGCGCCAGCAGCCCAAGCGGGAGAAACGAGCAGTACTTC. The V gene is TRBV5-1, the J gene TRBJ2-7; TRBD2 aligns across 8 bases. From germline, CDR1 is SGHRS and CDR2 YFSETQ. Trimming at V came to 4 bases and at J to 5 bases, leaving 5 bases not matched to a gene. The CDR3 loop spans 13 amino acids. Filled out from reference TRBV5-1 and TRBJ2-7, the complete variable domain reads KAGVTQTPRYLIKTRGQQVTLSCSPISGHRSVSWYQQTPGQGLQFLFEYFSETQRNKGNFPGRFSGRQFSNSRSEMNVSTLELGDSALYLCASSPSGRNEQYFGPGTRLTVT.

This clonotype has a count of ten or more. This chain's CDR3 is CSARVPLGRAAGNEQFF. The CDR3 nucleotides read TGCAGTGCTAGAGTTCCCCTTGGGAGGGCCGCCGGCAATGAGCAGTTCTTC. J is TRBJ2-1 and V is TRBV20-1; 7 bases are a match to TRBD2. V shed 1 base, J shed 6 bases, and the junction held 15 bases outside the gene matches. The CDR3 is 17 residues long. Germline CDR1 is DFQATT and CDR2 is SNEGSKA (reference sequence).

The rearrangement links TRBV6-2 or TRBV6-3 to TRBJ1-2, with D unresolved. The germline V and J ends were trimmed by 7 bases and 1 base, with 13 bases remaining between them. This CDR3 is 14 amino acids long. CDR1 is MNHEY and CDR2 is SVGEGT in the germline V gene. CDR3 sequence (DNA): TGTGCCAGCACCGGAGGCCCGAATAACTATGGCTACACCTTC. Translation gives CASTGGPNNYGYTF.

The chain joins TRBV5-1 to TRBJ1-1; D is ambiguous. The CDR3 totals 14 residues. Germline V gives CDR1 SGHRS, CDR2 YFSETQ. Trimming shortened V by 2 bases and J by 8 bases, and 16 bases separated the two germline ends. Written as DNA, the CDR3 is TGCGCCAGCAGCTTAGTAGGGTTGAGCTCGGAAGCTTTCTTT. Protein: CASSLVGLSSEAFF.

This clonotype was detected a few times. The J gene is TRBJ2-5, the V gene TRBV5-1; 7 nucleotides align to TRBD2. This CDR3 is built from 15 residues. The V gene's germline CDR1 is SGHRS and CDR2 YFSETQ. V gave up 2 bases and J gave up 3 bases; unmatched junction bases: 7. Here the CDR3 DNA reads TGCGCCAGCAGCTTAATCTCAGCGGGAAAAGAGACCCAGTACTTC. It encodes CASSLISAGKETQYF.

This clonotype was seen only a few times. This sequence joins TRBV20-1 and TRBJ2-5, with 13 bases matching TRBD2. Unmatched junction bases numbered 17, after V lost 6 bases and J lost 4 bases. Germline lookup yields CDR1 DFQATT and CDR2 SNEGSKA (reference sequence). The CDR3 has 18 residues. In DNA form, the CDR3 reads TGCAGTGCAACCGGGACTAGCGGGAATACGGGAGGCGGAGAGACCCAGTACTTC. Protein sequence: CSATGTSGNTGGGETQYF.

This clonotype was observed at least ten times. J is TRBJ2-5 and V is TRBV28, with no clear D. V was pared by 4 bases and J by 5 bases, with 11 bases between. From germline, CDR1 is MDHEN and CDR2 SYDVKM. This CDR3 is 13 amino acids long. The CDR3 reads CASSYSGRETQYF. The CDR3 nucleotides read TGTGCCAGCAGTTACTCAGGCAGGGAGACCCAGTACTTC.

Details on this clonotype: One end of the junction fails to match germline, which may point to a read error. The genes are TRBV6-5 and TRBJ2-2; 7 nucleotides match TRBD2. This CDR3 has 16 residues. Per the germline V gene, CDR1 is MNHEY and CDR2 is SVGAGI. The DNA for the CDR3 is TGTGCCATCAGTACTGGGGACTACCCTAACACCGGGGAGCTGTTTTTT. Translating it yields CAISTGDYPNTGELFF.

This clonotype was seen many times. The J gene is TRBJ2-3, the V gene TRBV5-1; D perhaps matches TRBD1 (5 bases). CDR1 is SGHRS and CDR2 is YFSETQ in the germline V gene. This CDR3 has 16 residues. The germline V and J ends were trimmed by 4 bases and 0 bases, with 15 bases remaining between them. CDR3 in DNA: TGCGCCAGCAGCCGCAGGGAATCGGGTAGCACAGATACGCAGTATTTT. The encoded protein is CASSRRESGSTDTQYF.

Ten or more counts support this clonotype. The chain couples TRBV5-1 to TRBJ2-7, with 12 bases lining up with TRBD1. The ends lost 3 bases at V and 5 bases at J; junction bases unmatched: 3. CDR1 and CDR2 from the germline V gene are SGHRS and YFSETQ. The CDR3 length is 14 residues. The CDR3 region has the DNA TGCGCCAGCAGCTCGGGACAGGGGGCCGACGAGCAGTACTTC. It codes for CASSSGQGADEQYF.

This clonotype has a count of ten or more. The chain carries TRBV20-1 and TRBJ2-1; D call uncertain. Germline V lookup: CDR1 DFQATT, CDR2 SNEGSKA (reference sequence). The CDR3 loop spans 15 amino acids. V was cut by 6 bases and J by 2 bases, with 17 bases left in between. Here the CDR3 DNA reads TGCAGTGCCCGCATAGTGGGCGGCCCCTACAATGAGCAGTTCTTC. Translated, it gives CSARIVGGPYNEQFF.

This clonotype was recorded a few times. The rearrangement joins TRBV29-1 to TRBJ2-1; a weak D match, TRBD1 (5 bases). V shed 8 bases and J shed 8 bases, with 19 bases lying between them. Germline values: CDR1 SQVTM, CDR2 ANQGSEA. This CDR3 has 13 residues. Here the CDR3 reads CSLGLTRSDEQFF. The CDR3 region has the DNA TGCAGCTTGGGGCTCACCAGAAGCGATGAGCAGTTCTTC.

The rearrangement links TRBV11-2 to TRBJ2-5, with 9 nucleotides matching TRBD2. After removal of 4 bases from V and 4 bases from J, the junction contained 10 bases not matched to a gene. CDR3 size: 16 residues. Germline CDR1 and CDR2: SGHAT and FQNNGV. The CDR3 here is CASSSNPGLARETQYF. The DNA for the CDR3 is TGTGCCAGCAGCTCAAATCCCGGACTAGCGAGAGAGACCCAGTACTTC.

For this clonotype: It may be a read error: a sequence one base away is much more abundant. The CDR3 DNA follows: TGTGCCAGCAGTTTTATGTCCGGGGGTGCGCGAGAGACCCTGTACTTC. Protein product: CASSFMSGGARETLYF. The chain uses TRBV27 and TRBJ2-5; D is possibly TRBD2 (6 bases). Germline V lookup: CDR1 MNHEY, CDR2 SMNVEV (reference sequence). The length of the CDR3 is 16 residues.

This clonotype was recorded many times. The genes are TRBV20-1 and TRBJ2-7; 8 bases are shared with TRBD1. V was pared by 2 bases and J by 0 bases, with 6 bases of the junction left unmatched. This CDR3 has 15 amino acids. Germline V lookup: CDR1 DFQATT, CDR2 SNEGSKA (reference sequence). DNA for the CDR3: TGCAGTGCTAGATGGCAGGGGGCAAACTCCTACGAGCAGTACTTC. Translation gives CSARWQGANSYEQYF.

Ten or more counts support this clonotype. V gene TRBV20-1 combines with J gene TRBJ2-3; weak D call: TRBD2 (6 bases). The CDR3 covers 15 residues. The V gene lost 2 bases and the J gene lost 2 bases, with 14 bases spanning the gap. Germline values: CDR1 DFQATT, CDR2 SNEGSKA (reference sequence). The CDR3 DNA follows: TGCAGTGCTAGAAGCTTCGGGGGAAACACAGATACGCAGTATTTT. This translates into CSARSFGGNTDTQYF.

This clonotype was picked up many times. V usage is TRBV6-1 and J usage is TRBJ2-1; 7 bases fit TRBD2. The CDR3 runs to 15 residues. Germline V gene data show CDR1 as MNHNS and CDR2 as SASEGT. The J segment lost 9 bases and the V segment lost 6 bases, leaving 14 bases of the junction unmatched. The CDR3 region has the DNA TGTGCCAGCAGGTCTAGCGGCGGGAGAGGCATTGAGCAGTTCTTC. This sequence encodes CASRSSGGRGIEQFF.

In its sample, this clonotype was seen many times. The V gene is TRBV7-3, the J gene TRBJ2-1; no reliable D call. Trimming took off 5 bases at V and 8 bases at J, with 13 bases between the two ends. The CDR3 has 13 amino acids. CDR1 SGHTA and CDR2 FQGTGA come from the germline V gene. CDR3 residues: CASSPSPGDEQFF. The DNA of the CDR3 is TGTGCCAGCAGCCCAAGCCCCGGCGATGAGCAGTTCTTC.

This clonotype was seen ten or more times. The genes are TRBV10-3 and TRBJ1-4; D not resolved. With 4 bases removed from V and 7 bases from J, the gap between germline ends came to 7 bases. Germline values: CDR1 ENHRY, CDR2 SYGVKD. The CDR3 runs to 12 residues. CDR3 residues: CAISAGIEKLFF. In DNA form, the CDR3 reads TGTGCCATCAGTGCGGGTATTGAAAAACTGTTTTTT.

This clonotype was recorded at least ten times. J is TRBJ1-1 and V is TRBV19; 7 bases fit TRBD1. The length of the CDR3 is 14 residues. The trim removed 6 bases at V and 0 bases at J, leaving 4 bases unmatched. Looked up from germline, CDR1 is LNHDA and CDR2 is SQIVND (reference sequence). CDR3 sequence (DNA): TGTGCCAGTAGGCGCACAGGGGTGAACACTGAAGCTTTCTTT. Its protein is CASRRTGVNTEAFF.

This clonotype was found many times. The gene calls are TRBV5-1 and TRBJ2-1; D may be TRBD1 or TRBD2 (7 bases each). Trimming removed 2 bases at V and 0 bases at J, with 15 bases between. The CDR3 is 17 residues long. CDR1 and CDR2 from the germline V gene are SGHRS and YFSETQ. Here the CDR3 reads CASSFDSGDSSYNEQFF. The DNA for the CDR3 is TGCGCCAGCAGCTTTGACAGCGGGGACAGCTCCTACAATGAGCAGTTCTTC.

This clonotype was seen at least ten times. The CDR3 loop reads CSARSDRVSYGYTF. DNA of the CDR3: TGCAGTGCTAGGTCGGACAGGGTTTCCTATGGCTACACCTTC. V and J are TRBV20-1 and TRBJ1-2; 8 nucleotides agree with TRBD1. V lost 3 bases to trimming and J lost 4 bases; unmatched junction nucleotides: 7. This CDR3 has 14 amino acids. Germline V gene sequence: CDR1 DFQATT, CDR2 SNEGSKA (reference sequence).

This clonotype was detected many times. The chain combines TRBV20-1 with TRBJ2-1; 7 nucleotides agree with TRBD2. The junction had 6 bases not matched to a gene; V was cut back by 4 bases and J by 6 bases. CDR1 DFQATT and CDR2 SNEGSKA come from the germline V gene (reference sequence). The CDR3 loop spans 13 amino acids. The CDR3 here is CSAIGLGSNEQFF. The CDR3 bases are TGCAGTGCTATAGGACTAGGAAGCAATGAGCAGTTCTTC.

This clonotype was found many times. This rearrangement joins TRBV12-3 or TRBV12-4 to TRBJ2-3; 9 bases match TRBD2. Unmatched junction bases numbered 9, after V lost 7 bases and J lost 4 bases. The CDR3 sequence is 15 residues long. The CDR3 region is CASTAGGADPDTQYF. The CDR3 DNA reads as TGTGCCAGCACCGCGGGAGGGGCCGACCCAGATACGCAGTATTTT.

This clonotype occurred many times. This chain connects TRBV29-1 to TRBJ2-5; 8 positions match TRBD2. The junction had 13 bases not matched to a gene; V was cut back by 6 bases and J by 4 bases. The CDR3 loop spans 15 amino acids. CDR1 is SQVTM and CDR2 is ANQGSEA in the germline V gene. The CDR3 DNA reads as TGCAGCGTATCGGGGGGGGATGGAGTAGGAGAGACCCAGTACTTC. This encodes CSVSGGDGVGETQYF.

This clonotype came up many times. For the CDR3, the DNA is TGTGCCAGCAGTGAAGTATTCGGTTCCTACGAGCAGTACTTC. Protein product: CASSEVFGSYEQYF. This rearrangement joins TRBV2 to TRBJ2-7; D gene uncertain. This CDR3 has 14 residues. The V end was cut by 1 base, the J end by 1 base, with 8 bases between. CDR1 SNHLY and CDR2 FYNNEI come from the germline V gene.

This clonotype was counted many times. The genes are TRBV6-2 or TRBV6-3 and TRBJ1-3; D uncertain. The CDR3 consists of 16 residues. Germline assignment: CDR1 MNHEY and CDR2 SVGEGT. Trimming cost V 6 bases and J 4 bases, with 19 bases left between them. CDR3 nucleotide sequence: TGTGCCAGCAGCCCCGGCGGATTTGATCTGGGAAACACCATATATTTT. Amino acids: CASSPGGFDLGNTIYF.